This is a list of T cell receptor beta chains from one sample in a study of shared clonotypes between healthy human individuals. The repertoire was sequenced with immunoSEQ multiplex PCR; TCRdb's copy has only in-frame clones and lacks some. The table includes millions of clones, 93% detected once. Source material: naive CD4+ T cells from PBMCs. The receptors were gathered from a man between 18 and 35 years old in good health. Some clones in this sample may be carry-over from other donors' samples. CDR3s leave out the opening cysteine and the closing phenylalanine or tryptophan. The order of the fields is clone size, V gene, J gene, CDR3 protein. A clone size is listed for some rows: how often the clone was seen (once, few, many), or a class if it is expanded.

clone size: once
V gene: TRBV30
J gene: TRBJ2-2
CDR3 protein: AWGQANTGELF

clone size: NA
V gene: TRBV7-2
J gene: TRBJ2-7
CDR3 protein: ASSPDPDHYEQY

clone size: NA
V gene: TRBV5-8
J gene: TRBJ1-5
CDR3 protein: ASSLVQPQH

clone size: NA
V gene: TRBV6-1
J gene: TRBJ1-6
CDR3 protein: ASSEDAGRGYSYNSPLH

clone size: NA
V gene: TRBV21-1
J gene: TRBJ1-5
CDR3 protein: ASSPQSSGGRGASNQPQH

clone size: once
V gene: TRBV5-6
J gene: TRBJ2-7
CDR3 protein: ASSFSGTSGRIGEQY

clone size: NA
V gene: TRBV6-5
J gene: TRBJ1-2
CDR3 protein: ASSSTGDYGYT

clone size: NA
V gene: TRBV5-1
J gene: TRBJ2-7
CDR3 protein: ASSLGPLSYEQY

clone size: NA
V gene: TRBV11-3
J gene: TRBJ2-3
CDR3 protein: ASSRGTSSLEAQY

clone size: once
V gene: TRBV14
J gene: TRBJ2-3
CDR3 protein: ASSQVSRLRGTDTQY

clone size: NA
V gene: TRBV18
J gene: TRBJ2-7
CDR3 protein: ASSPPGSGRDYEQY

clone size: NA
V gene: TRBV28
J gene: TRBJ1-3
CDR3 protein: ASSRGNTIY

clone size: NA
V gene: TRBV19
J gene: TRBJ2-3
CDR3 protein: ASSIVSGNYPY

clone size: NA
V gene: TRBV11-2
J gene: TRBJ2-3
CDR3 protein: ASSSLAGGPVGDTQY

clone size: NA
V gene: TRBV7-8
J gene: TRBJ2-2
CDR3 protein: ASSSFSGRRAGELF

clone size: NA
V gene: TRBV18
J gene: TRBJ1-1
CDR3 protein: ASSLGVGENTEAF

clone size: NA
V gene: TRBV7-2
J gene: TRBJ2-3
CDR3 protein: ASSRTIGLAGGLSDTQY

clone size: NA
V gene: TRBV11-2
J gene: TRBJ1-1
CDR3 protein: ASSLGRGMNTEAF

clone size: NA
V gene: TRBV28
J gene: TRBJ1-4
CDR3 protein: ASSIRREKLF

clone size: NA
V gene: TRBV9
J gene: TRBJ2-2
CDR3 protein: ASSVRATNTGELF

clone size: NA
V gene: TRBV19
J gene: TRBJ2-7
CDR3 protein: ASSIWTGATYEQY

clone size: NA
V gene: TRBV9
J gene: TRBJ2-3
CDR3 protein: ASSVSSAGQTDTQY

clone size: NA
V gene: TRBV4-1
J gene: TRBJ2-1
CDR3 protein: ASSQDPAASYNEQF

clone size: NA
V gene: TRBV6-1
J gene: TRBJ2-1
CDR3 protein: ASSIAGGHNEQF

clone size: NA
V gene: TRBV7-8
J gene: TRBJ2-3
CDR3 protein: ASSLGEQDTQY

clone size: NA
V gene: TRBV5-1
J gene: TRBJ1-1
CDR3 protein: ASSVAGTTSWRKNTEAF

clone size: NA
V gene: TRBV9
J gene: TRBJ2-1
CDR3 protein: ASRPRVYEQF

clone size: NA
V gene: TRBV7-2
J gene: TRBJ1-1
CDR3 protein: ASSLRGTVMTEAF

clone size: NA
V gene: TRBV6-5
J gene: TRBJ2-3
CDR3 protein: ASNRRGATDTQY

clone size: NA
V gene: TRBV11-2
J gene: TRBJ2-1
CDR3 protein: ASSFTSGANNEQF

clone size: NA
V gene: TRBV10-1
J gene: TRBJ2-3
CDR3 protein: ASRTLRHSSTDTQY

clone size: NA
V gene: TRBV27
J gene: TRBJ1-2
CDR3 protein: ASSLIGASMRYGYT

clone size: NA
V gene: TRBV29-1
J gene: TRBJ1-1
CDR3 protein: SAATGMNTEAF

clone size: NA
V gene: TRBV5-4
J gene: TRBJ2-7
CDR3 protein: ASSQGIISLYEQY

clone size: NA
V gene: TRBV5-1
J gene: TRBJ2-7
CDR3 protein: ASSLAAGGPSEQY

clone size: NA
V gene: TRBV6-1
J gene: TRBJ2-7
CDR3 protein: ASSGGTGGPQY

clone size: NA
V gene: TRBV15
J gene: TRBJ1-5
CDR3 protein: ATSRDADSYSNQPQH

clone size: few
V gene: TRBV6-5
J gene: TRBJ2-7
CDR3 protein: ASSYSAAFPYEQY